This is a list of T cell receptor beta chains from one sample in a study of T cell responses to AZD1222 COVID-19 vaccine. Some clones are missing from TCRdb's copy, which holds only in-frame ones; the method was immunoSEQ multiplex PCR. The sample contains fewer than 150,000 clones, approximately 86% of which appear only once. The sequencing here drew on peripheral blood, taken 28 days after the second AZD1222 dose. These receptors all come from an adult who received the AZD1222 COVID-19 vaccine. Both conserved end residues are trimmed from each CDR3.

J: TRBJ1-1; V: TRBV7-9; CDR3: ASSLVASNTEAF
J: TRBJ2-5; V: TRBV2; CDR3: ASRTDRGGKETQY
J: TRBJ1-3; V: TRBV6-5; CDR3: ASKDRAGNTIY
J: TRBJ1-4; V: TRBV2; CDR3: ASSENTEKLF
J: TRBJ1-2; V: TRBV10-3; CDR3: AISDPGGYT
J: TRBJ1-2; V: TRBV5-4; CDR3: ASSLQGNYGYT
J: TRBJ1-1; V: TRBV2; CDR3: ASSPWTYEAF
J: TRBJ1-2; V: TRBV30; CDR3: AWGGRAGYGYT
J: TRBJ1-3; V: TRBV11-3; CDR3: ASSPTWGTERSGNTIY
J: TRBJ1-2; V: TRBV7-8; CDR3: ASSKIGSGYGYT
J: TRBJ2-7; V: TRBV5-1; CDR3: ASSLDTSYEQY
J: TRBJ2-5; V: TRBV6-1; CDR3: ASSEGPIGETQY
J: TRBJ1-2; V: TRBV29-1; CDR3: SGGGTQGYT
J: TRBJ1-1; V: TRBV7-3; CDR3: ASSLDRNTEAF
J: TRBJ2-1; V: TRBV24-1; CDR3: ATSDWTVGLNEQF
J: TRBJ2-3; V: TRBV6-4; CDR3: ASSDSGTSGTDTQY
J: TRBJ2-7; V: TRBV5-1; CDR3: ASSFRAGYEQY
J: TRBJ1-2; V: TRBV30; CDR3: AWSSTEGGYT
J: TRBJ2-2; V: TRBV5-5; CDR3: ASSFYDTGELF